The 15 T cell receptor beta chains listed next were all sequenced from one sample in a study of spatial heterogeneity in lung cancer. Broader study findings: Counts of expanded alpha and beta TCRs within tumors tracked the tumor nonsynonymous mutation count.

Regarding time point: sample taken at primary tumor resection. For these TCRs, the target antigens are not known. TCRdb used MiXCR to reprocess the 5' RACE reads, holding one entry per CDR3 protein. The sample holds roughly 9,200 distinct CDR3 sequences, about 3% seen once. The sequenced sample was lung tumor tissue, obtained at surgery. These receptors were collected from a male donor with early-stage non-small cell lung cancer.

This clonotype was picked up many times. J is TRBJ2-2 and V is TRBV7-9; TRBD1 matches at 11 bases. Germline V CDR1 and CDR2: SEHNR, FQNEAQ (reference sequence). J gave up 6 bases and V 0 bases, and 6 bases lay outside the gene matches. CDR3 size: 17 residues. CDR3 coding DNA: TGTGCCAGCAGCTTAGCCCGGACAGGGGGCGAACCCGGGGAGCTGTTTTTT. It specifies CASSLARTGGEPGELFF.

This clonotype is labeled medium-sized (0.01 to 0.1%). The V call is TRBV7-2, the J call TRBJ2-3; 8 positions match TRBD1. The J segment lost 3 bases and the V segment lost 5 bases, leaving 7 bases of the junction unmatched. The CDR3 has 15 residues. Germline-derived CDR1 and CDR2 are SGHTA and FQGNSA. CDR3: CASSRGQVRTDTQYF. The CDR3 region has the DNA TGTGCCAGCAGCCGGGGACAGGTCCGAACAGATACGCAGTATTTT. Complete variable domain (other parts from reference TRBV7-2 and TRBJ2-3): GAGVSQSPSNKVTEKGKDVELRCDPISGHTALYWYRQSLGQGLEFLIYFQGNSAPDKSGLPSDRFSAERTGGSVSTLTIQRTQQEDSAVYLCASSRGQVRTDTQYFGPGTRLTVL.

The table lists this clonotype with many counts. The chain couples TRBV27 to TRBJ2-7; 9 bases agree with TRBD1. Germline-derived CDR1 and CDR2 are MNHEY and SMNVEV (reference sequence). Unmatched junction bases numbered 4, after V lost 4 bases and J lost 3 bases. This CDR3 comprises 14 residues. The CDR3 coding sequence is TGTGCCAGCAGTTGGGACAGGGTACGCTACGAGCAGTACTTC. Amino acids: CASSWDRVRYEQYF.

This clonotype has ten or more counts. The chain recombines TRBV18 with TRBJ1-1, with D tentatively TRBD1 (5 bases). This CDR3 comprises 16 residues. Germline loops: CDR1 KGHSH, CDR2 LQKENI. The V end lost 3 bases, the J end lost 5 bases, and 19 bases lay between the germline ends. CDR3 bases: TGTGCCAGCTCACCTTTCACAACGCAGGGAAAAACTGAAGCTTTCTTT. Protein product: CASSPFTTQGKTEAFF.

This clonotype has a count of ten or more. In DNA, the CDR3 is TGTGCTAGTGGTGATCCCCCCCCGGGGAACGGGGAGCTGTTTTTT. It encodes CASGDPPPGNGELFF. This rearrangement joins TRBV12-5 to TRBJ2-2; the D gene is possibly TRBD2 (5 bases). V was shortened by 5 bases and J by 7 bases, with 17 bases between the two germline ends. This CDR3 contains 15 residues. Looked up from germline, CDR1 is LGHNT and CDR2 is FRNRAP.

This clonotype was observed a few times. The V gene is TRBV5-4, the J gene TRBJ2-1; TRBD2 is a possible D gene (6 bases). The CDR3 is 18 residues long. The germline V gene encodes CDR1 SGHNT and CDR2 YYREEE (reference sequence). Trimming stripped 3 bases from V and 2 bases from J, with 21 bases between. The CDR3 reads CASSSSKGGQLTYNEQFF. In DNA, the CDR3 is TGTGCCAGCAGCTCCTCAAAAGGAGGGCAGTTAACCTACAATGAGCAGTTCTTC.

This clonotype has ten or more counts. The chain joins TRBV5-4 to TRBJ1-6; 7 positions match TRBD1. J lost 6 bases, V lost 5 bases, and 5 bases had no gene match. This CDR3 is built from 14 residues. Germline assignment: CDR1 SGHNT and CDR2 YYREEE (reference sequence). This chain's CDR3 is CASRPGQTNSPLHF. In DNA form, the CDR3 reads TGTGCCAGCAGACCGGGACAGACTAATTCACCCCTCCACTTT.

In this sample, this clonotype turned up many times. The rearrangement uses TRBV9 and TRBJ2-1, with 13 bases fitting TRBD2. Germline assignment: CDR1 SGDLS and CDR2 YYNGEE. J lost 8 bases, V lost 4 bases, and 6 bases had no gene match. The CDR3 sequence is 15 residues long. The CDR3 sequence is CASSTLAGGPDEQFF. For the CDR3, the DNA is TGTGCCAGCAGCACACTAGCGGGGGGGCCCGATGAGCAGTTCTTC.

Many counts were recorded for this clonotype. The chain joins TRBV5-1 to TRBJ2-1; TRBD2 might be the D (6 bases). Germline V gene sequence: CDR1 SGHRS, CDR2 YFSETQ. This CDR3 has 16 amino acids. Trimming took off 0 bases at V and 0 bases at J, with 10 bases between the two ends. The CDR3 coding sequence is TGCGCCAGCAGCTTGGGGGTGGGGGGCTCCTACAATGAGCAGTTCTTC. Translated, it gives CASSLGVGGSYNEQFF.

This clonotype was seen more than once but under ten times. CDR3 bases: TGTGCCAGCAGCCCTCGGTCAGGGGCCTACGAGCAGTACTTC. It specifies CASSPRSGAYEQYF. The rearrangement links TRBV14 to TRBJ2-7, with a weak D call TRBD1 (6 bases). CDR1 and CDR2 (germline): SGHDN, FVKESK. V was pared by 4 bases and J by 2 bases, with 12 bases between. The CDR3 is 14 residues long.

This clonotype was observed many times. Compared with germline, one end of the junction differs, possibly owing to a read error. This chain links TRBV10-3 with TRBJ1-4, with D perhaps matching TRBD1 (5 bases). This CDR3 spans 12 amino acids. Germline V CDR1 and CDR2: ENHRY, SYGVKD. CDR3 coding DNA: TGTGCCATCGGGGACCCAAATGAGAAACTGTTTTTT. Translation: CAIGDPNEKLFF.

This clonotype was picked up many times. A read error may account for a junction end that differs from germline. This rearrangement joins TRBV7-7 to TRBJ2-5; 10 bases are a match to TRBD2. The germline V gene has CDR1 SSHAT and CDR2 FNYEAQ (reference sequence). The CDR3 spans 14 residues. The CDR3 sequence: CASSLLAGPRTQYF. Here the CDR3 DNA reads TGTGCTAGCAGCTTACTAGCGGGGCCCAGGACCCAGTACTTC.

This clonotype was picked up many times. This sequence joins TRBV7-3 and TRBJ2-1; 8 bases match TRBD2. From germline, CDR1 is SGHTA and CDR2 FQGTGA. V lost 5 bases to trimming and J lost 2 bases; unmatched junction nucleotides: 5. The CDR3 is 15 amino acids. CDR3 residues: CASSPTSGAYNEQFF. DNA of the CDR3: TGTGCCAGCAGCCCCACTAGCGGAGCCTACAATGAGCAGTTCTTC.

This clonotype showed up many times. CDR3 residues: CASSFGEYQETQYF. The CDR3 nucleotides are TGTGCCAGCAGCTTCGGCGAGTACCAAGAGACCCAGTACTTC. The chain is built from TRBV5-5 and TRBJ2-5; D unclear. The CDR3 loop spans 14 amino acids. In germline, CDR1 is SGHKS, CDR2 YYEKEE (reference sequence). The ends were cut back, 2 bases at V and 0 bases at J, with 8 bases in the middle.

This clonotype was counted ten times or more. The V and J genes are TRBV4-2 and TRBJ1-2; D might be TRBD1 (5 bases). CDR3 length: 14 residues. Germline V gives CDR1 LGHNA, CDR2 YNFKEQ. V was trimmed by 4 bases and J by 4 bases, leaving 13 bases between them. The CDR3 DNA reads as TGTGCCAGCAGCCCCCCCGGGGCCTCCTATGGCTACACCTTC. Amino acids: CASSPPGASYGYTF.